These 5 T cell receptor beta chains were sequenced from one sample in a study of T cell clonotyping in hematopoietic cell transplantation listed by TCRdb under 2021. Library preparation used the immunoSEQ multiplex PCR assay. Drawn from immuneACCESS, this table holds only the in-frame rearrangements with V and J called that TCRdb kept. Clones are partly lost; checked studies trace under half to an unresolved V gene and leave the rest unexplained. This sample gives approximately 46,000 clones in total; 80% to 90% of them show up just once. The leading ten clones occupy about 6.1% of the sample. Explained via the paper, the time point label denotes: recipient sample about 28 days before transplant, after cytoreduction. The starting material was peripheral blood mononuclear cells, obtained before stem cell transplant. The receptors derive from a man between 60 and 75 years old with biphenotypic leukemia. Some clones in this sample may be carry-over from other donors' samples.

The V gene is TRBV30, the J gene TRBJ1-2; D ambiguous. V dropped 0 bases and J dropped 4 bases, with 9 bases sitting between them. CDR3 length: 13 residues. Germline assignment: CDR1 GTSNPN and CDR2 SVGIG (reference sequence). The CDR3 sequence: CAWSVLRAYGYTF. The CDR3 DNA is TGTGCCTGGAGTGTCCTACGGGCCTATGGCTACACCTTC.

The J gene is TRBJ2-5, the V gene TRBV2; maybe TRBD2 (5 bases). This CDR3 is 13 amino acids long. Deletions cut 6 bases from V and 4 bases from J, with 12 bases between. Looked up from germline, CDR1 is SNHLY and CDR2 is FYNNEI. The CDR3 region is CASRGVPGETQYF. CDR3 sequence (DNA): TGTGCCAGCAGGGGAGTTCCAGGAGAGACCCAGTACTTC.

This clone was found a few times. V and J are TRBV9 and TRBJ2-1, with 9 bases matching TRBD1. V was clipped by 4 bases and J by 5 bases; unmatched bases: 4. The germline CDR1 and CDR2 sequences are SGDLS and YYNGEE. The CDR3 consists of 14 residues. The CDR3 coding sequence is TGTGCCAGCAGCCGGACAGGGGCGAACAATGAGCAGTTCTTC. This gives the protein CASSRTGANNEQFF.

V is TRBV29-1 and J is TRBJ1-2; D is uncertain. The CDR3 has 11 residues. The germline V and J ends were trimmed by 4 bases and 4 bases, with 7 bases remaining between them. The germline V gene has CDR1 SQVTM and CDR2 ANQGSEA. The CDR3 DNA follows: TGCAGCGTTGGGGAGAGCTATGGCTACACCTTC. It encodes CSVGESYGYTF.

The chain links TRBV5-1 to TRBJ1-4, with a tentative D call TRBD1 (5 bases). CDR1 is SGHRS and CDR2 is YFSETQ in the germline V gene. This CDR3 contains 15 residues. Trimming removed 4 bases from V and 3 bases from J, with 13 bases in between. The CDR3 protein is CASSRGPPSNEKLFF. The CDR3 DNA reads as TGCGCCAGCAGCCGGGGACCGCCCTCTAATGAAAAACTGTTTTTT.